These T cell receptor beta chains were read from a single sample in a study of shared clonotypes between healthy human individuals. Clones were read by immunoSEQ multiplex PCR, and TCRdb kept only the in-frame ones, dropping some. In the table there are about 2.4 million clones, more than 90% of which are singletons. The sequenced material came from naive CD4+ T cells sorted from blood. These receptor sequences come from a man aged 18 to 35 in good health. Both conserved end residues are part of each CDR3. D genes are given only for firm matches. Some rows mark clone size as missing; the rest say once, few, many or name a class of expanded clone.

d_gene	abundance	v_gene	j_gene	CDR3nt	CDR3aa
TRBD2	NA	TRBV7-2	TRBJ2-3	TGTGCCAGCAGCACTAGCGGGAGGGCAGTCACAGATACGCAGTATTTT	CASSTSGRAVTDTQYF
TRBD1	NA	TRBV5-4	TRBJ1-2	TGTGCCAGCAGTCCCCCGGACAGGGGATGGGGGAACTATGGCTACACCTTC	CASSPPDRGWGNYGYTF
NA	NA	TRBV7-8	TRBJ1-2	TGTGCCAGCAGCCCCGAGGGGCGATATGGCTACACCTTC	CASSPEGRYGYTF
TRBD1	NA	TRBV6-4	TRBJ1-2	TGTGCCAGCAGACGGACAGGTTCGATAGGTGGCTACACCTTC	CASRRTGSIGGYTF
NA	NA	TRBV28	TRBJ2-3	TGTGCCAGCAGTTTATCGGCCAGGGGCACAGATACGCAGTATTTT	CASSLSARGTDTQYF
TRBD1	NA	TRBV27	TRBJ1-2	TGTGCCAGCAGTTTAAGTTCCAGGGGGCGATCTACTGGTGGCTACACCTTC	CASSLSSRGRSTGGYTF
TRBD1	once	TRBV6-1	TRBJ2-7	TGTGCCAGCAGTGAATCGACAGGGGGAGTACGCGAGCAGTACTTC	CASSESTGGVREQYF
TRBD1	NA	TRBV14	TRBJ1-3	TGTGCCAGCAGCCAATTGACAGGGGTTTCTGGAAACACCATATATTTT	CASSQLTGVSGNTIYF
NA	NA	TRBV19	TRBJ2-1	TGTGCCAGTAGTATAAGGACACCGTCCTACAATGAGCAGTTCTTC	CASSIRTPSYNEQFF
TRBD1	NA	TRBV19	TRBJ1-5	TGTGCCAGTAAACAGACAGGGTCGAGCAATCAGCCCCAGCATTTT	CASKQTGSSNQPQHF
NA	NA	TRBV29-1	TRBJ2-7	TGCAGCGTTGGAAAGCAGGGATCCGAGCAGTACTTC	CSVGKQGSEQYF
NA	NA	TRBV30	TRBJ2-7	TGTGCCTGGAGTAGGGGCGTCTCCTACGAGCAGTACTTC	CAWSRGVSYEQYF
NA	NA	TRBV6-5	TRBJ1-1	TGTGCCAGCAGCAACCCCGAGGTGAACACTGAAGCTTTCTTT	CASSNPEVNTEAFF
TRBD2	NA	TRBV19	TRBJ2-2	TGTGCCAGTAGTATAGAGGGAGGGGTAAGGACCGGGGAGCTGTTTTTT	CASSIEGGVRTGELFF
NA	once	TRBV5-1	TRBJ2-2	TGCGCCAGCAGCTTCGAAGGGACCGGGGAGCTGTTTTTT	CASSFEGTGELFF
TRBD1	NA	TRBV5-4	TRBJ2-2	TGTGCCAGCAGCTTTCAGGACAGGGCGGAGTGGGAGCTGTTTTTT	CASSFQDRAEWELFF
TRBD2	NA	TRBV2	TRBJ2-3	TGTGCCAGTGGGGGACTAGCGGGGAGGGATACGCAGTATTTT	CASGGLAGRDTQYF
TRBD1	NA	TRBV10-3	TRBJ2-3	TGTGCCATCAGTGGCCCCCAGGGGGCGATGACAGATACGCAGTATTTT	CAISGPQGAMTDTQYF
NA	NA	TRBV6-5	TRBJ2-7	TGTGCCAGCAGACCCGGATCGAAAGGTTCCTACGAGCAGTACTTC	CASRPGSKGSYEQYF
TRBD2	NA	TRBV25-1	TRBJ2-7	TGTGCCGGGGGGGAGCAGGCCGAAACGTACGAGCAGTACTTC	CAGGEQAETYEQYF
NA	once	TRBV5-4	TRBJ1-3	TGTGCCAGCAGCTTGCAAGGGACAGGAAACACCATATATTTT	CASSLQGTGNTIYF
NA	NA	TRBV11-2	TRBJ1-6	TGTGCCAGCAGGCAAACTAGTAGCTCCTATAATTCACCCCTCCACTTT	CASRQTSSSYNSPLHF
NA	NA	TRBV18	TRBJ2-7	TGTGCCAGCTCCCGCGGCAGGATCTACGAGCAGTACTTC	CASSRGRIYEQYF
TRBD2	NA	TRBV6-5	TRBJ2-7	TGTGCCAGCAGTTACTCGGGGGGGGGAGGCTCCTACGAGCAGTACTTC	CASSYSGGGGSYEQYF
NA	NA	TRBV10-1	TRBJ2-2	TGCGCCAGCAGGGAACAACTTGCCACCGGGGAGCTGTTTTTT	CASREQLATGELFF
NA	NA	TRBV6-4	TRBJ2-3	TGTGCCAGCAGCTCTAGCCCAGGTGGGACGCAGTATTTT	CASSSSPGGTQYF
NA	NA	TRBV5-1	TRBJ1-5	TGCGCCAGCAGCTTAGGGCAGAACAATCAGCCCCAGCATTTT	CASSLGQNNQPQHF
TRBD2	NA	TRBV11-2	TRBJ2-1	TGTGCCAGCAGCTTAAGCGGGGGGAACTACAATGAGCAGTTCTTC	CASSLSGGNYNEQFF
NA	NA	TRBV5-1	TRBJ1-1	TGCGCCAGCAGCGCGGAAGAACGGAGGATTAACACTGAAGCTTTCTTT	CASSAEERRINTEAFF
NA	NA	TRBV28	TRBJ2-7	TGTGCCAGCGAAACCGGGACATTGGGGTACTACGAGCAGTACTTC	CASETGTLGYYEQYF
NA	NA	TRBV11-2	TRBJ2-5	TGTGCCAGCCGGGGCGGAGAGACCCAGTACTTC	CASRGGETQYF
TRBD2	NA	TRBV14	TRBJ2-1	TGTGCCAGCAGCCAAGGAATTACTAGCGGGAGGAGAGACAATGAGCAGTTCTTC	CASSQGITSGRRDNEQFF
TRBD1	NA	TRBV11-2	TRBJ1-1	TGTGCCAGCAGCCGATCGGGACAGATGAACACTGAAGCTTTCTTT	CASSRSGQMNTEAFF
TRBD1	NA	TRBV19	TRBJ2-2	TGTGCCAGTAGTATGACAGGGTACACCGGGGAGCTGTTTTTT	CASSMTGYTGELFF
NA	NA	TRBV28	TRBJ2-7	TGTGCCAGCAGTTTGGGGGGCAGCCTCACCTACGAGCAGTACTTC	CASSLGGSLTYEQYF
TRBD1	NA	TRBV5-4	TRBJ1-1	TGTGCCAGCAGCCCGGGACAGGGGGCATTCGGGGGGACTGAAGCTTTCTTT	CASSPGQGAFGGTEAFF
TRBD1	NA	TRBV19	TRBJ2-1	TGTGCCAGTAGTCAACCGGGACAGGGCTACAATGAGCAGTTCTTC	CASSQPGQGYNEQFF
NA	NA	TRBV9	TRBJ2-1	TGTGCCAGCAGCCCGCTGGGTGCTTCGGGTTACAATGAGCAGTTCTTC	CASSPLGASGYNEQFF
NA	NA	TRBV19	TRBJ1-5	TGTGCCAGTAGTACGGTAGGGGATAGCAATCAGCCCCAGCATTTT	CASSTVGDSNQPQHF
NA	NA	TRBV20-1	TRBJ1-4	TGCAGTGCTAGAGATCAGGAAAAACTGTTTTTT	CSARDQEKLFF
NA	NA	TRBV6-6	TRBJ1-3	TGTGCCAGCAGTTATGAGGGCAGCCCCTCTGGAAACACCATATATTTT	CASSYEGSPSGNTIYF
TRBD1	NA	TRBV10-3	TRBJ2-7	TGTGCCATCAGTAGCGGACAGGGGAAAGTCGAGCAGTACTTC	CAISSGQGKVEQYF
TRBD1	once	TRBV27	TRBJ1-5	TGTGCCAGCAGTTTAAATTTAGGGGGCGCGCCCCAGCATTTT	CASSLNLGGAPQHF
NA	NA	TRBV10-3	TRBJ2-3	TGTGCCACCGCCGAGTGGGGGAGCACAGATACGCAGTATTTT	CATAEWGSTDTQYF
TRBD2	NA	TRBV6-5	TRBJ2-2	TGTGCCAGTAAATGGCGGGAGGGGAACACCGGGGAGCTGTTTTTT	CASKWREGNTGELFF
NA	NA	TRBV30	TRBJ1-1	TGTGCCTGGACCTCAGGGAGAGGCACTGAAGCTTTCTTT	CAWTSGRGTEAFF
TRBD2	NA	TRBV4-1	TRBJ2-7	TGCGCCAGCAGCCCCCGGGTAGCGGGGCTCTCCTACGAGCAGTACTTC	CASSPRVAGLSYEQYF